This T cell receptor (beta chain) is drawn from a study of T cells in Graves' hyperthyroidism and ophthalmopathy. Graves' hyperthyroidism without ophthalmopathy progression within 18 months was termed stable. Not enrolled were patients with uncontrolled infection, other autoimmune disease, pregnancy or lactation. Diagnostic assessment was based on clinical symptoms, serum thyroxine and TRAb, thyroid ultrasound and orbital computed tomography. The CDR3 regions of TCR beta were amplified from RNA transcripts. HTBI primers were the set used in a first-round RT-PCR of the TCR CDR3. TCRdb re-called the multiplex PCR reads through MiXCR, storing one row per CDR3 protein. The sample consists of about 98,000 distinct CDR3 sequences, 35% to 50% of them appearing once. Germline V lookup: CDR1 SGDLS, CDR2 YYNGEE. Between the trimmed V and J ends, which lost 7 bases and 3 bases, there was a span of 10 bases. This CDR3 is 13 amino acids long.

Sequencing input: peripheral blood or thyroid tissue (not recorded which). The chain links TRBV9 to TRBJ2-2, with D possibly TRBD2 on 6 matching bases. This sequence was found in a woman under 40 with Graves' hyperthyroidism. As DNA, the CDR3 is TGTGCCAGCTCACCGGGGGACACCGGGGAGCTGTTTTTT. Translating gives CASSPGDTGELFF.